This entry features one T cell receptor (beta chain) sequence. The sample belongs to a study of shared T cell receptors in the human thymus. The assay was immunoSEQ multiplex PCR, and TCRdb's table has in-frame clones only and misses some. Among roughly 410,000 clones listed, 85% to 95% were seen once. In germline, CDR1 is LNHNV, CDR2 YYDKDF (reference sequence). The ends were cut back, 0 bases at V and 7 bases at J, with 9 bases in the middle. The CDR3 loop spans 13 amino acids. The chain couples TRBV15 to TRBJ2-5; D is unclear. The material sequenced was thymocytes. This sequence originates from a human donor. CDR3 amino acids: CATSRDRVGTQYF. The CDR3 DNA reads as TGTGCCACCAGCAGAGATAGAGTGGGGACCCAGTACTTC.